This T cell receptor (beta chain) is from a study of CD8+CD57+ T cells in acquired aplastic anemia. Study-level background: Average DNA yield from sorted CD4+ and CD8+ cells was approximately 3 ug. Read counts for CD4+ cells (from healthy donors) averaged about 10.8 million.

Study-wide results and limits: Patients shared some 30 CD8+ CDR3 sequences with controls.

This clonotype occurred a few times. Antigen: not known. Genomic DNA templated the TCR beta VDJ and CDR3 profiling. In TCRdb, the reads were re-called with MiXCR into one record per CDR3 protein. The profile shows a few hundred thousand distinct CDR3 sequences, around 72% of them singletons. Trimming stripped 6 bases from V and 9 bases from J, with 14 bases between. The CDR3 loop spans 13 amino acids. The germline V gene has CDR1 KGHDR and CDR2 SFDVKD. The sample was sorted CD4+, CD8+, or CD8+CD57+ T cells (not recorded which) from PBMCs. This chain uses TRBV24-1 with TRBJ2-1; D perhaps matches TRBD2 (6 bases). This receptor was obtained from a human donor in good health, serving as a control. CDR3 sequence: CATSLLAWGEQFF. As DNA, the CDR3 is TGTGCCACCAGTTTACTAGCTTGGGGTGAGCAGTTCTTC.